These T cell receptor beta chains were read from a single sample in a study of T cells in Graves' hyperthyroidism and ophthalmopathy. TCRdb itself ran the multiplex PCR reads through MiXCR, one entry per CDR3 protein. This table has 690,000 or so distinct CDR3 sequences, 18% appearing once. The sequencing input was blood. Every receptor here comes from a woman aged 50 to 60 with Graves' hyperthyroidism that later progressed to Graves' ophthalmopathy. CDR3s include the opening cysteine and the closing phenylalanine or tryptophan. The order of the fields is clone size, J gene, D gene, V gene, CDR3 DNA, CDR3 protein. A D gene is named only where the DNA matches it firmly. Size values are once, few and many counts, or a class for expanded clones, and some rows have none.

many	TRBJ1-1	NA	TRBV27	TGTGCCAGCAGTTTATCGAAGGGGGGCGTTCGGAGCACTGAAGCTTTCTTT	CASSLSKGGVRSTEAFF
few	TRBJ2-3	TRBD2	TRBV18	TGTGCCAGCTCACCACCCCCTAGCGGGGTAGCGGGAGATACGCAGTATTTT	CASSPPPSGVAGDTQYF
NA	TRBJ2-1	TRBD1	TRBV5-1	TGCGCCAGCAGCTTCTACGGGACAGGGTCGTCGTATCGAGGGTTCAATGAGCAGTTCTTC	CASSFYGTGSSYRGFNEQFF
NA	TRBJ2-2	NA	TRBV9	TGTGCCAGCAGCGTAGGAGTTACAGGGTCGGGGACCGGGGAGCTGTTTTTT	CASSVGVTGSGTGELFF
many	TRBJ1-5	NA	TRBV27	TGTGCCAGCAGTCCAACGGTCAATCAGCCCCAGCATTTT	CASSPTVNQPQHF
NA	TRBJ1-5	NA	TRBV19	TGTGCCAGTAGTCTCTGGGGGGGCCAGAGCAATCAGCCCCAGCATTTT	CASSLWGGQSNQPQHF
many	TRBJ2-7	NA	TRBV20-1	TGCAGTGCTAGAGTCCCAGGGCCTTCCGAGCAGTACTTC	CSARVPGPSEQYF
many	TRBJ2-7	NA	TRBV29-1	TGCAGCGTTGCCCGCCTCGACAGTCGTACCTACGAGCAGTACTTC	CSVARLDSRTYEQYF
NA	TRBJ1-5	NA	TRBV6-1	TGTGCCAGCAGTGAAATGCCGGGGTATAGCAATCAGCCCCAGCATTTT	CASSEMPGYSNQPQHF
many	TRBJ2-2	TRBD1	TRBV10-3	TGTGCCATCAGTGAGAGCGGACAGGGAGACACCGGGGAGCTGTTTTTT	CAISESGQGDTGELFF
NA	TRBJ1-2	NA	TRBV12-3/TRBV12-4	TGTGCCAGCAGTTTGGGGGTACGACACTATGGCTACACCTTC	CASSLGVRHYGYTF
NA	TRBJ1-1	TRBD1	TRBV19	TGTGCCAGTTGGGACAGGGAAACTGAAGCTTTCTTT	CASWDRETEAFF
NA	TRBJ1-1	NA	TRBV6-5	TGTGCCAGCAGTTACACGGGGGCTTTCACTGAAGCTTTCTTT	CASSYTGAFTEAFF
NA	TRBJ1-2	NA	TRBV20-1	TGCAGTGCTAGGATCCGGGACTTGGCCTATGGCCACACCTTC	CSARIRDLAYGHTF
NA	TRBJ1-2	TRBD1	TRBV11-2	TGTGCCAGCAGCTTAGATCGTGTTTCCGGGACAGACTATGGCCACACCTTC	CASSLDRVSGTDYGHTF
few	TRBJ1-5	TRBD1	TRBV19	TGTGCCAGTAGGAAAGGACAGGGGGATCAGCCCCAGCATTTT	CASRKGQGDQPQHF
few	TRBJ1-5	TRBD1	TRBV6-1	TGTGCCAGCAGTGAGTGGGACAGGGGGAGCAATCAGCCCCAGCATTTT	CASSEWDRGSNQPQHF
NA	TRBJ2-2	TRBD1	TRBV15	TGTGCCACCAGCAGAGAGGTGGGCAGGGGGAGTCCCGGGGAGCTGTTTTTT	CATSREVGRGSPGELFF
few	TRBJ2-7	TRBD2	TRBV27	TGTGCCAGCCGGCGGGGGGTCTACGAGCAGTACTTC	CASRRGVYEQYF
NA	TRBJ1-1	TRBD1	TRBV29-1	TGCAGCGTTGCCCCGGGACAGGGCAAAGCTTTCTTT	CSVAPGQGKAFF
NA	TRBJ1-3	NA	TRBV2	TGTGCCAGCAGCTTACGTGCGGGAAGGGCCTCTGGAAACACCATATATTTT	CASSLRAGRASGNTIYF
many	TRBJ2-2	NA	TRBV7-3	TGTGCCAGCAGCGGGGACGACACCGGGGAGCTGTTTTTT	CASSGDDTGELFF
few	TRBJ1-1	TRBD1	TRBV19	TGTGCCAGTAGTGAGGGACAGGCAAACACTGAAGCTTTCTTT	CASSEGQANTEAFF
NA	TRBJ1-2	NA	TRBV7-9	TGTGCCAGCAGCTCGAGTTCGACATCTAACTATGGCTACACCTTC	CASSSSSTSNYGYTF
NA	TRBJ1-1	NA	TRBV3-1	TGTGCCAGCAGCCAAGAGGCTGGGGGCGCGTACACTGAAGCTTTCTTT	CASSQEAGGAYTEAFF
NA	TRBJ2-4	NA	TRBV7-3	TGTGCCAGCAGCTTAACTCTTGCGGACATTCAGTACTTC	CASSLTLADIQYF
few	TRBJ2-7	NA	TRBV5-1	TGCGCCAGCAGCTTCGCGGGACAGTTAACTCGGCCCTACGAGCAGTACTTC	CASSFAGQLTRPYEQYF
many	TRBJ2-5	NA	TRBV20-1	TGCAGTGCTAGACCCCACCGGGGGCAACGGGTGACCCAGTACTTC	CSARPHRGQRVTQYF
many	TRBJ2-1	NA	TRBV18	TGTGCCAGCTCACCAGTACAGGGTAACTACAATGAGCAGTTCTTC	CASSPVQGNYNEQFF
many	TRBJ2-3	TRBD2	TRBV12-3/TRBV12-4	TGTGCCAGCAGTGGACTAGCGGGGGTGTCTAGCACAGATACGCAGTATTTT	CASSGLAGVSSTDTQYF
few	TRBJ2-1	NA	TRBV5-1	TGCGCCAGCAGTGCCCAGACAGCCTCCTACAATGAGCAGTTCTTC	CASSAQTASYNEQFF
many	TRBJ2-3	TRBD1	TRBV2	TGTGCCAGCAGAGAAAGGTCCGGGACAGGGCTCTTGGATACGCAGTATTTT	CASRERSGTGLLDTQYF
NA	TRBJ2-3	NA	TRBV19	TGTGCCAGTAGTATAGGATCGGGGGGCGAATCAGATACGCAGTATTTT	CASSIGSGGESDTQYF
NA	TRBJ2-2	NA	TRBV19	TGTGCCAGTATCTTCGGACAGAACACCGGGGAGCTGTTTTTT	CASIFGQNTGELFF
NA	TRBJ1-5	NA	TRBV19	TGTGCCAGTAGTACTTCGGGACACCTTGAAGGGCAGCCCCAGCATTTT	CASSTSGHLEGQPQHF
many	TRBJ2-2	NA	TRBV3-1	TGTGCCAGCAGGCAAGGAGGGCGTGCCACCGGGGAGCTGTTTTTT	CASRQGGRATGELFF
few	TRBJ2-7	TRBD2	TRBV10-3	TGTGCCATCGGGGGGGGATCCTACTACGAGCAGTACTTC	CAIGGGSYYEQYF
many	TRBJ2-7	NA	TRBV20-1	TGCAGTGCTTCGGCGGGATACTACGAGCAGTACTTC	CSASAGYYEQYF
many	TRBJ1-5	TRBD1	TRBV30	TGTGCCTCCGCGGACAGGGCTGATCAGCCCCAGCATTTT	CASADRADQPQHF
once	TRBJ1-4	TRBD1	TRBV28	TGTGCCAGCAGATGGGACAGGTATAATGAAAAACTGTTTTTT	CASRWDRYNEKLFF
many	TRBJ2-5	NA	TRBV2	TGTGCCAGCACGCGGCGGGCTATCCAAGAGACCCAGTACTTC	CASTRRAIQETQYF
NA	TRBJ2-7	NA	TRBV15	TGTGCCACCAGCCCCCGAGGCCTAACTTACGAGCAGTACTTC	CATSPRGLTYEQYF
many	TRBJ2-2	TRBD1	TRBV7-8	TGTGCCAGCAGCTTATTGAGACAGGGGAACACCGGGGAGCTGTTTTTT	CASSLLRQGNTGELFF
many	TRBJ2-5	NA	TRBV11-2	TGTGCCAGCAGCTTGGAATTCGGAGAGACCCAGTACTTC	CASSLEFGETQYF
few	TRBJ1-5	TRBD1	TRBV9	TGTGCCAGCAGCGTAGAATGGGACAGCGATAGCAATCAGCCCCAGCATTTT	CASSVEWDSDSNQPQHF
many	TRBJ2-1	NA	TRBV5-1	TGCGCCAGCAGCTTGGGGAGAGACTACAATGAGCAGTTCTTC	CASSLGRDYNEQFF
many	TRBJ2-3	TRBD1	TRBV12-3/TRBV12-4	TGTGCCAGCAGTCACCCCGGGACAGGATTAGATACGCAGTATTTT	CASSHPGTGLDTQYF
many	TRBJ2-3	TRBD1	TRBV12-3/TRBV12-4	TGTGCCAGCAGTTTACGGGGACAGGGGAGCACAGATACGCAGTATTTT	CASSLRGQGSTDTQYF
NA	TRBJ2-2	NA	TRBV7-2	TGTGCCAGCAGCTTATTGAGGGTGCACACCGGGGAGCTGTTTTTT	CASSLLRVHTGELFF
NA	TRBJ2-5	NA	TRBV2	TGTGCCAGCAGTGGGATTGGCGTGGAGACCCAGTACTTC	CASSGIGVETQYF